Presented here are 9 T cell receptor beta chains from one specimen sequenced in a study of T cells in Graves' hyperthyroidism and ophthalmopathy. RNA transcripts provided the source from which TCR beta CDR3 regions were amplified. First-round RT-PCR of the TCR CDR3 relied on the HTBI primer set. TCRdb re-analysed the multiplex PCR reads in MiXCR, keeping a single row per CDR3 protein. This table holds around 380,000 distinct CDR3 sequences, roughly 12% found once. Material: blood. These receptors originate from a man aged 30-40 years with Graves' hyperthyroidism that later progressed to Graves' ophthalmopathy.

This clonotype occurred a few times. The gene calls are TRBV12-3 or TRBV12-4 and TRBJ1-4; D possibly corresponds to TRBD1 (5 bases). The CDR3 is 15 amino acids. V was shortened by 7 bases and J by 7 bases, with 19 bases between the two germline ends. This CDR3 is CASTRTGGVGEKLFF. The CDR3 DNA follows: TGTGCCAGCACACGAACTGGGGGGGTTGGTGAAAAACTGTTTTTT.

This clonotype was detected many times. The chain couples TRBV2 to TRBJ2-3; a possible D gene is TRBD2 (5 bases). Trimming removed 4 bases at V and 5 bases at J, with 19 bases between. Germline V CDR1 and CDR2: SNHLY, FYNNEI. The length of the CDR3 is 16 residues. CDR3 DNA sequence: TGTGCCAGCAGTGGAGAGAGCGGAGCACGGGGAGATACGCAGTATTTT. Amino acid sequence: CASSGESGARGDTQYF.

The chain joins TRBV12-3 or TRBV12-4 to TRBJ2-7; D is unclear. The CDR3 extends over 12 amino acids. Trimming pared 4 bases from V and 4 bases from J, leaving 8 bases between. This CDR3 is CASSSLLYEQYF. For the CDR3, the DNA is TGTGCCAGCAGTTCCCTCTTGTACGAGCAGTACTTC.

This clonotype was seen a handful of times. This sequence may be a read error, since a much larger clone differs from it by one base. The chain carries TRBV3-1 and TRBJ1-6; D is unclear. The CDR3 runs 13 residues. Germline CDR1 LGHDT, CDR2 YNNKEL (reference sequence). The CDR3 reads CGSSQDVAGRLHF. The CDR3 region has the DNA TGTGGCAGCAGCCAAGATGTGGCAGGCCGCCTCCACTTT.

This clonotype was observed a handful of times. The chain's CDR3 is CASSLGTSGGLSTDTQYF. The CDR3 coding sequence is TGTGCCAGCAGTCTCGGGACTAGCGGGGGGTTAAGCACAGATACGCAGTATTTT. The V call is TRBV6-1, the J call TRBJ2-3; TRBD2 aligns across 15 bases. The ends lost 5 bases at V and 0 bases at J; junction bases unmatched: 6. This CDR3 has 18 amino acids. Germline CDR1 and CDR2: MNHNS and SASEGT.

This sequence joins TRBV4-1 and TRBJ1-4; D unclear. Germline CDR1 MGHRA, CDR2 YSYEKL. The CDR3 contains 16 residues. Trimming shortened V by 0 bases and J by 5 bases, and 13 bases separated the two germline ends. The CDR3, as DNA: TGCGCCAGCAGCCAAGATCTTGGGGTGCGAAATGAAAAACTGTTTTTT. As protein: CASSQDLGVRNEKLFF.

This clonotype was counted at least ten times. This rearrangement joins TRBV12-5 to TRBJ1-1; D may be TRBD1 (5 bases). V lost 7 bases, J lost 7 bases, and 13 bases lay in between. The CDR3 contains 12 residues. Germline CDR1 LGHNT, CDR2 FRNRAP. In DNA form, the CDR3 reads TGTGCTAGTGCCGAGGGACGGCTTGAAGCTTTCTTT. This encodes CASAEGRLEAFF. The whole variable domain, remainder taken from reference TRBV12-5 and TRBJ1-1, is DARVTQTPRHKVTEMGQEVTMRCQPILGHNTVFWYRQTMMQGLELLAYFRNRAPLDDSGMPKDRFSAEMPDATLATLKIQPSEPRDSAVYFCASAEGRLEAFFGQGTRLTVV.

This rearrangement joins TRBV3-1 to TRBJ1-6, with 8 bases identical to TRBD1. The CDR3 covers 16 residues. The trim removed 0 bases at V and 9 bases at J, leaving 7 bases unmatched. Germline CDR1 is LGHDT and CDR2 is YNNKEL (reference sequence). The CDR3 DNA reads TGTGCCAGCAGCCAAGAATGGCAGGGGGCAGGTTCACCCCTCCACTTT. This gives the protein CASSQEWQGAGSPLHF.

At least ten counts were recorded for this clonotype. V and J are TRBV11-2 and TRBJ2-7; no firm D call. This CDR3 contains 13 residues. Per germline, CDR1 SGHAT and CDR2 FQNNGV. V gave up 3 bases and J gave up 3 bases, with 9 bases separating them. CDR3 DNA: TGTGCCAGCAGCTTGCCGGGTAACTACGAGCAGTACTTC. It is translated as CASSLPGNYEQYF.